Sequencing of this TCR beta chain was carried out in a study of blood T cell repertoires in COVID-19. CDR1 is SGHTS, CDR2 YDEGEE, per germline. CDR3 length equals 14 residues. V was clipped by 2 bases and J by 4 bases, with 11 bases between them. Repertoires were generated with immunoSEQ multiplex PCR, while TCRdb's copy carries only in-frame clones and drops some. The repertoire consists of 210,000 or so clones, with roughly 86% occurring once and the leading ten covering 12%. The TCR was taken from a woman aged 40 to 50 with acute or convalescent COVID-19. The J gene is TRBJ2-3, the V gene TRBV5-8, with a weak D call TRBD2 (6 bases). Material: peripheral blood. The CDR3 DNA reads TGTGCCAGCAGCTTCCTAGCGTCCCCAGATACGCAGTATTTT. Its protein is CASSFLASPDTQYF. Together with reference TRBV5-8 and TRBJ2-3, the CDR3 gives the full variable domain: EAGVTQSPTHLIKTRGQQATLRCSPISGHTSVYWYQQALGLGLQFLLWYDEGEERNRGNFPPRFSGRQFPNYSSELNVNALELEDSALYLCASSFLASPDTQYFGPGTRLTVL.